One and the same sample provided the 32 T cell receptor beta chains below, sequenced in a study of cytomegalovirus exposure and HLA in healthy donors. The PCR used 60 Vbeta and 13 Jbeta primers. Produced via immunoSEQ multiplex PCR; TCRdb's table is partial and in-frame only. The repertoire includes about 170,000 clones, roughly 60% of them detected once, and 2.5% to 3% sits in the top ten. Sequencing input: PBMCs. These receptors were collected from a man aged 40-49 years in good health and CMV-seronegative.

This rearrangement joins TRBV29-1 to TRBJ2-6; a weak D match, TRBD2 (7 bases). The CDR3 has 17 amino acids. Germline V gives CDR1 SQVTM, CDR2 ANQGSEA. V lost 2 bases and J 0 bases, leaving 14 bases between the germline ends. The CDR3 DNA follows: TGCAGCGTTGAATCATGGGGGGGCCGCTCTGGGGCCAACGTCCTGACTTTC. Protein: CSVESWGGRSGANVLTF.

In this sample, this clone turned up once. The chain employs TRBV29-1 and TRBJ1-6; D not certain. This CDR3 spans 12 amino acids. CDR1 is SQVTM and CDR2 is ANQGSEA in the germline V gene. Trimming pared 4 bases from V and 7 bases from J, leaving 8 bases between. CDR3 protein: CSVVRGNSPLHF. CDR3 DNA: TGCAGCGTTGTAAGAGGGAATTCACCCCTCCACTTT.

The chain carries TRBV19 and TRBJ2-1, with 7 nucleotides matching TRBD2. Trimming at V came to 4 bases and at J to 4 bases, leaving 10 bases not matched to a gene. Germline CDR1 LNHDA, CDR2 SQIVND (reference sequence). CDR3 length: 16 amino acids. CDR3 nucleotides: TGTGCCAGTAGTAACTCAGCGGGAAGCTCTTACAATGAGCAGTTCTTC. Protein: CASSNSAGSSYNEQFF.

V gene TRBV5-1 combines with J gene TRBJ1-2, with D hard to call. The CDR3 has 13 amino acids. Trimming cost V 1 base and J 0 bases, with 4 bases left between them. The germline V gene encodes CDR1 SGHRS and CDR2 YFSETQ. CDR3 protein: CASSLSANYGYTF. CDR3 nucleotide sequence: TGCGCCAGCAGCTTGTCAGCTAACTATGGCTACACCTTC.

Concerning this clone: This specimen includes other DNA sequences encoding the same CDR3. The chain couples TRBV7-9 to TRBJ2-7, with TRBD1 as a possible D gene (5 bases). V was cut by 1 base and J by 1 base, with 8 bases left in between. The CDR3 is 14 residues long. CDR1 is SEHNR, CDR2 FQNEAQ, per germline (reference sequence). The CDR3 DNA follows: TGTGCCAGCAGCTTAGTCCAGGGTTCCTACGAGCAGTACTTC. It translates to CASSLVQGSYEQYF. Filled out from reference TRBV7-9 and TRBJ2-7, the complete variable domain reads DTGVSQNPRHKITKRGQNVTFRCDPISEHNRLYWYRQTLGQGPEFLTYFQNEAQLEKSRLLSDRFSAERPKGSFSTLEIQRTEQGDSAMYLCASSLVQGSYEQYFGPGTRLTVT.

The chain recombines TRBV18 with TRBJ2-5; D call uncertain. Trimming took 3 bases from V and 2 from J, leaving 10 bases between them. CDR1 is KGHSH and CDR2 is LQKENI in the germline V gene. This CDR3 region has 14 residues. The DNA for the CDR3 is TGTGCCAGCTCACCCGGCGGATTTCAAGAGACCCAGTACTTC. Encoded protein: CASSPGGFQETQYF.

The genes are TRBV19 and TRBJ2-3; possible D gene TRBD2, 9 bases. Trimming pared 3 bases from V and 6 bases from J, leaving 25 bases between. Germline-derived CDR1 and CDR2 are LNHDA and SQIVND (reference sequence). The CDR3 runs to 18 residues. In DNA, the CDR3 is TGTGCCAGTAGTATGGGGTTTGGGGCTAGCGGGGACAGGGATACGCAGTATTTT. Its protein is CASSMGFGASGDRDTQYF. Combining the CDR3 with reference TRBV19 and TRBJ2-3 gives the whole variable domain DGGITQSPKYLFRKEGQNVTLSCEQNLNHDAMYWYRQDPGQGLRLIYYSQIVNDFQKGDIAEGYSVSREKKESFPLTVTSAQKNPTAFYLCASSMGFGASGDRDTQYFGPGTRLTVL.

The genes are TRBV6-5 and TRBJ2-1; the D is unclear. In germline, CDR1 is MNHEY, CDR2 SVGAGI. The CDR3 spans 15 residues. V was shortened by 8 bases and J by 7 bases, with 21 bases between the two germline ends. Here the CDR3 DNA reads TGTGCCAGCGGTAGGTCATCCCAACTCGGGAATGAGCAGTTCTTC. This gives the protein CASGRSSQLGNEQFF.

This clone was detected only a few times. Other DNA sequences in this specimen translate into the identical CDR3. This chain connects TRBV9 to TRBJ1-5, with a possible D match to TRBD1 (5 bases). The CDR3 spans 14 residues. Looked up from germline, CDR1 is SGDLS and CDR2 is YYNGEE. V was clipped by 2 bases and J by 2 bases, with 8 bases between them. CDR3 amino acids: CASSVGGGNQPQHF. The CDR3 nucleotides read TGTGCCAGCAGCGTGGGGGGGGGCAATCAGCCCCAGCATTTT.

This chain links TRBV5-6 with TRBJ1-1; 8 nucleotides match TRBD1. This CDR3 contains 15 residues. The V segment lost 3 bases and the J segment 5 bases; nucleotides outside the gene matches: 9. Germline CDR1 and CDR2: SGHDT and YYEEEE. The CDR3 region has the DNA TGTGCCAGCAGCTCGAGCCGACAGGGGTGGACTGAAGCTTTCTTT. Its translation is CASSSSRQGWTEAFF.

The chain combines TRBV19 with TRBJ2-3; D may be TRBD2 (5 bases). The CDR3 loop spans 13 amino acids. Trimming took 10 bases from V and 2 from J, leaving 13 bases between them. From germline, CDR1 is LNHDA and CDR2 SQIVND (reference sequence). The CDR3 region is CATLAFNTDTQYF. CDR3 nucleotide sequence: TGTGCCACCCTAGCATTTAACACAGATACGCAGTATTTT.

The chain uses TRBV7-9 and TRBJ1-1; no reliable D call. V dropped 5 bases and J dropped 4 bases, with 17 bases sitting between them. The CDR3 spans 15 residues. The V gene's germline CDR1 is SEHNR and CDR2 FQNEAQ (reference sequence). CDR3 coding DNA: TGTGCCAGCAGCCCTAGGTGGCCGCCGAGCACTGAAGCTTTCTTT. Its protein is CASSPRWPPSTEAFF.

With regard to this clone: The junction differs from germline at one of its ends, possibly a read error. The chain is built from TRBV7-9 and TRBJ2-5, with TRBD1 matching over 11 bases. The germline V gene has CDR1 SEHNR and CDR2 FQNEAQ (reference sequence). The CDR3 runs 15 residues. CDR3 DNA: TGTTCCAGCAGAAGAGGGACAGGGGGGTTGGAGACCCAGTACTTC. The encoded protein is CSSRRGTGGLETQYF.

This clone was detected only a few times. In nucleotides, the CDR3 is TGTGCCAGCGTCAAGCGGGGGAGGGGGCAAGAGACCCAGTACTTC. Translation: CASVKRGRGQETQYF. This chain links TRBV5-6 with TRBJ2-5; TRBD2 aligns across 8 bases. This CDR3 comprises 15 residues. Germline CDR1 reads SGHDT; CDR2 reads YYEEEE. V lost 7 bases to trimming and J lost 2 bases; unmatched junction nucleotides: 10. Full variable domain (outside the CDR3, taken from reference TRBV5-6 and TRBJ2-5): DAGVTQSPTHLIKTRGQQVTLRCSPKSGHDTVSWYQQALGQGPQFIFQYYEEEERQRGNFPDRFSGHQFPNYSSELNVNALLLGDSALYLCASVKRGRGQETQYFGPGTRLLVL.

Only a few counts were recorded for this clone. The J gene is TRBJ1-2, the V gene TRBV11-2; 9 bases map to TRBD1. The CDR3 runs 15 residues. Per the germline V gene, CDR1 is SGHAT and CDR2 is FQNNGV. J lost 8 bases, V lost 4 bases, and 11 bases had no gene match. The CDR3 sequence: CASSSLRRTGEGYTF. The CDR3 DNA reads TGTGCCAGCAGCTCCTTACGAAGGACAGGGGAAGGCTACACCTTC.

In this sample, this clone turned up once. The chain uses TRBV6-5 and TRBJ1-1; D remains ambiguous. Trimming left V 2 bases short and J 6 bases short, with 10 bases between. Per the germline V gene, CDR1 is MNHEY and CDR2 is SVGAGI. The CDR3 consists of 13 residues. CDR3 coding DNA: TGTGCCAGCAGTTACGACGGGATTTCTGAAGCTTTCTTT. Residues: CASSYDGISEAFF.

In its sample, this clone was seen once. The rearrangement links TRBV19 to TRBJ2-5; the D gene is possibly TRBD1 (5 bases). CDR1 is LNHDA and CDR2 is SQIVND in the germline V gene (reference sequence). V gave up 1 base and J gave up 4 bases, with 10 bases separating them. CDR3 length equals 14 residues. CDR3 bases: TGTGCCAGTAGTATAGCAGGGCTCGGAGAGACCCAGTACTTC. Translation: CASSIAGLGETQYF. Full variable domain (missing parts from reference TRBV19 and TRBJ2-5): DGGITQSPKYLFRKEGQNVTLSCEQNLNHDAMYWYRQDPGQGLRLIYYSQIVNDFQKGDIAEGYSVSREKKESFPLTVTSAQKNPTAFYLCASSIAGLGETQYFGPGTRLLVL.

In DNA, the CDR3 is TGTGCCAGCAGCGAACGCCCGGGTTTGTACGAGCAGTACTTC. Its translation is CASSERPGLYEQYF. The chain links TRBV7-2 to TRBJ2-7; D uncertain. The germline V and J ends were trimmed by 5 bases and 4 bases, with 15 bases remaining between them. The CDR3 is 14 amino acids. Germline lookup yields CDR1 SGHTA and CDR2 FQGNSA.

V gene TRBV11-3 combines with J gene TRBJ2-5; 11 nucleotides line up with TRBD2. Germline V gene sequence: CDR1 SGHNT, CDR2 YENEEA. CDR3 size: 16 residues. V lost 5 bases, J lost 5 bases, and 10 bases stayed unmatched. The chain's CDR3 is CASSNSGGAGSETQYF. DNA of the CDR3: TGTGCCAGCAGCAATAGCGGGGGGGCCGGATCCGAGACCCAGTACTTC.

The chain carries TRBV4-3 and TRBJ2-7, with 10 bases lining up with TRBD2. Trimming took 0 bases from V and 1 from J; bases not matched to a gene: 9. Germline lookup yields CDR1 LGHNA and CDR2 YSLEER. The CDR3 runs 18 residues. CDR3 sequence reads: CASSQDLTSGLGSYEQYF. The CDR3 DNA follows: TGCGCCAGCAGCCAAGATCTGACTAGCGGGCTTGGTTCCTACGAGCAGTACTTC.

This clone showed up just a few times. V and J are TRBV7-2 and TRBJ2-5; TRBD1 aligns across 7 bases. This CDR3 is built from 13 residues. The junction had 9 bases not matched to a gene; V was cut back by 4 bases and J by 10 bases. Germline lookup yields CDR1 SGHTA and CDR2 FQGNSA. The CDR3 region is CASSSRPQGDQYF. CDR3 nucleotide sequence: TGTGCCAGCAGCTCCCGGCCCCAGGGGGACCAGTACTTC.

The gene calls are TRBV5-1 and TRBJ1-2; TRBD1 agrees at 9 bases. Trimming removed 3 bases from V and 7 bases from J; junction bases left unmatched: 7. Germline V CDR1 and CDR2: SGHRS, YFSETQ. The length of the CDR3 is 14 residues. CDR3 protein: CASSWKGQGAGYTF. In DNA form, the CDR3 reads TGCGCCAGCAGCTGGAAGGGACAGGGAGCTGGCTACACCTTC.

The V and J genes are TRBV15 and TRBJ2-1; 14 bases line up with TRBD2. Looked up from germline, CDR1 is LNHNV and CDR2 is YYDKDF (reference sequence). The J segment lost 10 bases and the V segment lost 0 bases, leaving 8 bases of the junction unmatched. The CDR3 totals 17 residues. In DNA, the CDR3 is TGTGCCACCAGCAGAGACCGTGGGACTAGCGGGAGTCAGGAGCAGTTCTTC. Amino acids: CATSRDRGTSGSQEQFF.

The chain carries TRBV5-1 and TRBJ2-3; D call uncertain. The CDR3 loop spans 13 amino acids. Germline values: CDR1 SGHRS, CDR2 YFSETQ. Trimming took off 3 bases at V and 2 bases at J, with 7 bases between the two ends. The CDR3 nucleotides are TGCGCCAGCAGCTATAGCTCCACAGATACGCAGTATTTT. It yields the protein CASSYSSTDTQYF.

The CDR3 protein is CASSFDPGTGGNEQFF. Written as DNA, the CDR3 is TGTGCCAGCAGCTTCGATCCCGGGACAGGGGGCAATGAGCAGTTCTTC. This rearrangement joins TRBV7-8 to TRBJ2-1; 11 bases match TRBD1. This CDR3 comprises 16 residues. Germline V CDR1 and CDR2: SGHVS, FQNEAQ. After removal of 3 bases from V and 6 bases from J, the junction contained 7 bases not matched to a gene.

The chain carries TRBV4-1 and TRBJ1-6; D is undetermined. Looked up from germline, CDR1 is MGHRA and CDR2 is YSYEKL. Between the trimmed V and J ends, which lost 0 bases and 10 bases, there was a span of 13 bases. The CDR3 is made up of 15 amino acids. This CDR3 is CASSQDPGFMSPLHF. For the CDR3, the DNA is TGCGCCAGCAGCCAAGATCCAGGTTTTATGTCACCCCTCCACTTT.

The CDR3 region is CASSVQQGSTDTQYF. The CDR3 DNA follows: TGTGCCAGCAGCGTACAACAGGGAAGCACAGATACGCAGTATTTT. This sequence joins TRBV7-2 and TRBJ2-3; possible D gene TRBD1, 6 bases. Between the trimmed V and J ends, which lost 5 bases and 0 bases, there was a span of 12 bases. CDR1 and CDR2 from the germline V gene are SGHTA and FQGNSA. There are 15 residues in the CDR3.

A few counts support this clone. V gene TRBV4-2 combines with J gene TRBJ2-5; TRBD2 matches 8 bases. CDR1 is LGHNA, CDR2 YNFKEQ, per germline. J gave up 5 bases and V 1 base, and 12 bases lay outside the gene matches. This CDR3 is built from 17 residues. CDR3 DNA sequence: TGTGCCAGCAGCCAAGTCTCTAACGGGGGGGCCGGGGAGACCCAGTACTTC. As protein: CASSQVSNGGAGETQYF.

The chain has TRBV7-2 and TRBJ2-6, with 12 bases aligning to TRBD1. CDR3 length: 18 residues. V was pared by 4 bases and J by 4 bases, with 8 bases of the junction left unmatched. CDR1 is SGHTA and CDR2 is FQGNSA in the germline V gene. The CDR3 loop reads CASSYVLGQGAGANVLTF. In nucleotides, the CDR3 is TGTGCCAGCAGCTATGTCCTGGGACAGGGGGCCGGGGCCAACGTCCTGACTTTC.

This chain connects TRBV5-4 to TRBJ2-2; 8 positions match TRBD1. V lost 1 base, J lost 4 bases, and 15 bases stayed unmatched. The V gene's germline CDR1 is SGHNT and CDR2 YYREEE (reference sequence). CDR3 length: 19 residues. The CDR3 DNA reads as TGTGCCAGCAGCTTGACAATTCAGGGGGCAAGGCTGAGCACCGGGGAGCTGTTTTTT. This translates into CASSLTIQGARLSTGELFF.

This rearrangement joins TRBV14 to TRBJ2-5; possible D gene TRBD1, 6 bases. Germline CDR1 is SGHDN and CDR2 is FVKESK. Trimming shortened V by 3 bases and J by 0 bases, and 11 bases separated the two germline ends. This CDR3 comprises 15 residues. The CDR3 sequence: CASSQQGWYQETQYF. CDR3 coding DNA: TGTGCCAGCAGCCAGCAGGGGTGGTACCAAGAGACCCAGTACTTC.

The rearrangement joins TRBV7-9 to TRBJ2-1; 10 bases align to TRBD2. The V gene's germline CDR1 is SEHNR and CDR2 FQNEAQ (reference sequence). There are 17 residues in the CDR3. Germline trimming cut 7 bases from V and 7 bases from J; bases unmatched to any gene: 16. The CDR3 sequence is CASIQRGQRGGTNEQFF. The CDR3 coding sequence is TGTGCCAGCATCCAGCGAGGGCAGCGGGGGGGAACTAATGAGCAGTTCTTC.